This is a list of T cell receptor beta chains from one sample in a study of PD-1 blockade in classical Hodgkin lymphoma. The assay was immunoSEQ multiplex PCR, and TCRdb's table has in-frame clones only and misses some. Of 25,000 to 35,000 clones listed, 75% to 90% are singletons. The material sequenced was peripheral blood mononuclear cells (PBMCs), taken before the second cycle of nivolumab. The source of these receptors is a human donor with classical Hodgkin lymphoma. Each CDR3 is given with its conserved first and last residue. A D gene is named only where the DNA matches it firmly. The size entry is marked missing in some rows and otherwise reads once, few, many or a size class.

V	size	D	J	CDR3	DNA
TRBV5-1	-	-	TRBJ1-4	CASSLPGGKLFF	TGCGCCAGCAGCTTACCGGGGGGCAAACTGTTTTTT
TRBV7-2	-	-	TRBJ2-7	CASSLVGGWRVDEQYF	TGTGCCAGCAGCTTAGTTGGGGGTTGGAGGGTCGACGAGCAGTACTTC
TRBV7-2	-	TRBD1	TRBJ2-1	CASSPDRGEYNEQFF	TGTGCCAGCAGCCCGGACAGGGGGGAGTACAATGAGCAGTTCTTC
TRBV5-1	-	-	TRBJ1-6	CASSLAQGADNSPLHF	TGCGCCAGCAGCTTGGCCCAAGGGGCCGATAATTCACCCCTCCACTTT
TRBV7-6	-	-	TRBJ2-5	CASSFLPTWGSVETQYF	TGTGCCAGCAGCTTCCTACCCACGTGGGGGAGCGTAGAGACCCAGTACTTC
TRBV9	-	-	TRBJ1-4	CASSAGVGTNEKLFF	TGTGCCAGCAGCGCAGGAGTAGGGACTAATGAAAAACTGTTTTTT
TRBV7-9	-	-	TRBJ2-1	CASSRFSVSYNEQFF	TGTGCCAGCAGTCGCTTTAGCGTTTCCTACAATGAGCAGTTCTTC
TRBV7-2	once	-	TRBJ1-2	CASSSGGVYGYTF	TGTGCCAGCAGCTCGGGGGGGGTCTATGGCTACACCTTC
TRBV6-6	-	-	TRBJ2-3	CASSYSGMSTDTQYF	TGTGCCAGCAGTTACTCGGGGATGAGCACAGATACGCAGTATTTT
TRBV7-9	-	-	TRBJ1-4	CASSLDSGNEKLFF	TGTGCCAGCAGCTTAGATTCAGGGAATGAAAAACTGTTTTTT
TRBV19	-	TRBD1	TRBJ2-7	CASNTGTGAYEQYF	TGTGCCAGTAACACCGGGACAGGGGCCTACGAGCAGTACTTC
TRBV4-1	once	-	TRBJ2-6	CASSLGGALGGANVLTF	TGCGCCAGCAGTTTAGGGGGAGCCTTAGGAGGGGCCAACGTCCTGACTTTC
TRBV7-9	-	-	TRBJ2-7	CASSDYVYEQYF	TGTGCCAGCAGCGACTACGTCTACGAGCAGTACTTC
TRBV18	-	-	TRBJ2-3	CASSPPQLPRYDTQYF	TGTGCCAGCTCACCACCCCAGCTCCCCCGGTATGATACGCAGTATTTT
TRBV7-2	once	-	TRBJ2-1	CASSSPVEQFF	TGTGCCAGCAGCTCACCAGTAGAGCAGTTCTTC
TRBV5-4	few	-	TRBJ1-1	CASSLRRNTEAFF	TGTGCCAGCAGCTTGCGCAGGAACACTGAAGCTTTCTTT
TRBV9	-	-	TRBJ1-3	CASSATGLSGNTIYF	TGTGCCAGCAGCGCAACAGGGTTGTCTGGAAACACCATATATTTT
TRBV19	-	TRBD1	TRBJ1-2	CASTGQPYANYGYTF	TGTGCCAGTACGGGACAGCCCTATGCTAACTATGGCTACACCTTC
TRBV18	-	-	TRBJ1-1	CASSPPAGEAFF	TGTGCCAGCTCACCACCCGCTGGTGAAGCTTTCTTT
TRBV6-1	-	-	TRBJ1-2	CASSRGYGYTF	TGTGCCAGCAGTAGAGGGTATGGCTACACCTTC
TRBV19	-	-	TRBJ2-1	CASSVGTANDQFF	TGTGCCAGTAGTGTCGGGACTGCCAATGATCAGTTCTTC
TRBV11-2	-	-	TRBJ1-1	CASSFYGGKLNTEAFF	TGTGCCAGCAGCTTTTACGGAGGAAAACTGAACACTGAAGCTTTCTTT
TRBV5-1	-	TRBD2	TRBJ2-1	CASSLGTETSGRARRFF	TGCGCCAGCAGCTTGGGGACAGAGACTAGCGGGAGGGCCAGGCGGTTCTTC
TRBV7-9	-	-	TRBJ1-4	CASSLETPTNEKLFF	TGTGCCAGCAGCTTAGAGACACCAACTAATGAAAAACTGTTTTTT
TRBV14	-	-	TRBJ2-5	CASSQVNGRGIQETQYF	TGTGCCAGCAGCCAAGTTAATGGTAGGGGAATACAAGAGACCCAGTACTTC
TRBV6-5	few	-	TRBJ1-1	CASRRGMNTEAFF	TGTGCCAGCCGTCGGGGCATGAACACTGAAGCTTTCTTT
TRBV11-2	-	TRBD1	TRBJ1-6	CASSQRTGHNSPLHF	TGTGCCAGCAGCCAACGGACAGGGCATAATTCACCCCTCCACTTT
TRBV4-3	-	TRBD1	TRBJ1-1	CASSQEEIQGARTEAFF	TGCGCCAGCAGCCAAGAAGAAATTCAGGGGGCGCGAACTGAAGCTTTCTTT
TRBV6-1	-	-	TRBJ2-5	CASRTGSRETQYF	TGTGCCAGCAGAACAGGGTCTCGGGAGACCCAGTACTTC
TRBV19	-	TRBD1	TRBJ2-2	CASTPGSGQGSTGELFF	TGTGCCAGTACCCCGGGGTCCGGACAGGGGAGCACCGGGGAGCTGTTTTTT
TRBV7-6	-	-	TRBJ2-2	CASSQDNANTGELFF	TGTGCCAGCAGCCAAGACAACGCGAACACCGGGGAGCTGTTTTTT
TRBV9	-	-	TRBJ2-3	CASSVDETDTQYF	TGTGCCAGCAGCGTAGATGAGACAGATACGCAGTATTTT
TRBV14	-	TRBD1	TRBJ1-1	CASSRGDRVIFEAFF	TGTGCCAGCAGCCGGGGGGACAGGGTAATTTTTGAAGCTTTCTTT
TRBV10-3	-	TRBD1	TRBJ1-5	CATSQGDNQPQHF	TGTGCCACATCACAGGGGGACAATCAGCCCCAGCATTTT
TRBV30	-	TRBD1	TRBJ1-4	CAWTQGFEEKLFF	TGTGCCTGGACACAGGGGTTTGAAGAAAAACTGTTTTTT
TRBV7-9	-	-	TRBJ2-1	CAIPNLRTVRLYNEQFF	TGTGCCATCCCAAACCTGCGGACAGTTCGACTCTACAATGAGCAGTTCTTC
TRBV14	-	-	TRBJ2-2	CASSQGGTGELFF	TGTGCCAGCAGCCAAGGGGGCACCGGGGAGCTGTTTTTT
TRBV9	-	TRBD1	TRBJ2-5	CASSVDPGTGTETQYF	TGTGCCAGCAGCGTCGATCCCGGGACAGGGACAGAGACCCAGTACTTC
TRBV7-8	few	-	TRBJ2-1	CASSFGQYNEQFF	TGTGCCAGCAGCTTCGGACAATACAATGAGCAGTTCTTC
TRBV20-1	-	-	TRBJ2-7	CSARSSFEQYF	TGCAGTGCTAGGAGCAGTTTCGAGCAGTACTTC
TRBV10-3	-	-	TRBJ1-6	CAISDQRVLYNSPLHF	TGTGCCATCAGTGACCAAAGGGTACTCTATAATTCACCCCTCCACTTT
TRBV19	-	-	TRBJ1-4	CASSSRPLVTTNEKLFF	TGTGCCAGTAGTAGCCGCCCCCTTGTCACCACTAATGAAAAACTGTTTTTT
TRBV11-3	-	-	TRBJ1-4	CASSLDSAGFNEKLFF	TGTGCCAGCAGCTTAGATTCGGCAGGGTTTAATGAAAAACTGTTTTTT
TRBV30	-	TRBD2	TRBJ2-7	CAWRRPSGSSYEQYF	TGTGCCTGGAGGAGACCTAGCGGGAGCTCCTACGAGCAGTACTTC
TRBV7-9	-	-	TRBJ2-2	CASSPQTVNTGELFF	TGTGCCAGCAGCCCGCAGACAGTAAACACCGGGGAGCTGTTTTTT
TRBV28	-	TRBD1	TRBJ1-5	CASIRDRLYSNQPQHF	TGTGCCAGCATCCGGGACAGGCTGTATAGCAATCAGCCCCAGCATTTT
TRBV5-4	few	-	TRBJ1-6	CASSLVVNSPLHF	TGTGCCAGCAGCTTGGTCGTGAATTCACCCCTCCACTTT
TRBV4-2	-	-	TRBJ1-2	CASSQGYGYTF	TGTGCCAGCAGCCAAGGCTATGGCTACACCTTC